This record covers a single T cell receptor (beta chain). Its antigen is still unknown. The sample comes from a study of cytomegalovirus exposure and HLA in healthy donors. The PCR had 60 Vbeta and 13 Jbeta primers. The data were produced by immunoSEQ multiplex PCR, yet TCRdb's version contains in-frame clones alone and is incomplete. This sample has around 200,000 clones, with 60% to 80% found just once. The CDR3 loop spans 14 amino acids. The germline gives CDR1 SGHTS, CDR2 YDEGEE. V was pared by 7 bases and J by 5 bases, with 6 bases of the junction left unmatched. Study results and caveats: Cytomegalovirus association was listed for about 170 TCR beta chains. Reported findings show TCR beta sequences accurately forecast HLA-A and HLA-B alleles in most subjects.

The genes are TRBV5-8 and TRBJ2-2; TRBD1 matches 9 bases. Sequencing was done on a sample of PBMCs. The TCR originated in a woman under 30 in good health and CMV-seronegative. The CDR3 is CASSGQGWTGELFF. The CDR3 DNA is TGTGCCAGCTCTGGACAGGGGTGGACCGGGGAGCTGTTTTTT.